Below are 26 T cell receptor beta chains sequenced from a single sample in a study of blood T cells in healthy people across ages. Combining a sample-barcoded 5' primer with a J-beta primer mix, a second PCR ran for about 7 to 11 cycles. MiXCR, applied by TCRdb to the 5' RACE reads, yields one record per CDR3 protein. The table has 1.5 million to 2 million distinct CDR3 sequences, 28% seen once. The sequenced sample consisted of blood. These receptors were obtained from a woman under 40 in good health.

Points on this clonotype: A clone one base away is much larger, so this may be a read error. The rearrangement joins TRBV7-9 to TRBJ2-3; possibly TRBD1 for D (5 bases). The CDR3 is 13 residues long. Germline lookup yields CDR1 SEHNR and CDR2 FQNEAQ (reference sequence). CDR3 DNA: TGTGCCAGCAGCTTAGAGAACACAGGTACGCAGTATTTT. Its translation is CASSLENTGTQYF.

With regard to this clonotype: The junction and the germline gene differ at one end; a read error may be behind it. The rearrangement links TRBV7-3 to TRBJ1-2, with 8 bases that match TRBD1. Per the germline V gene, CDR1 is SGHTA and CDR2 is FQGTGA. The CDR3 contains 14 residues. CDR3 in amino acids: CVSSPQGAGDGYTF. The CDR3 DNA reads TGTGTCAGCAGCCCGCAGGGGGCTGGGGATGGCTACACCTTC. Combining the CDR3 with reference TRBV7-3 and TRBJ1-2 gives the whole variable domain GAGVSQTPSNKVTEKGKYVELRCDPISGHTALYWYRQSLGQGPEFLIYFQGTGAADDSGLPNDRFFAVRPEGSVSTLKIQRTERGDSAVYLCVSSPQGAGDGYTFGSGTRLTVV.

This clonotype occurred a few times. The genes are TRBV29-1 and TRBJ1-1, with 11 bases aligning to TRBD1. The CDR3 is made up of 13 amino acids. Germline values: CDR1 SQVTM, CDR2 ANQGSEA. V was clipped by 6 bases and J by 5 bases; unmatched bases: 5. The CDR3 is CSVWDRGLTEAFF. The CDR3 bases are TGCAGCGTCTGGGACAGGGGGTTGACTGAAGCTTTCTTT.

This clonotype appeared a few times. This rearrangement joins TRBV29-1 to TRBJ2-7, with D perhaps being TRBD1 or TRBD2 (5 bases each). Trimming cost V 6 bases and J 7 bases, with 22 bases left between them. Germline CDR1 and CDR2: SQVTM and ANQGSEA. This CDR3 comprises 14 residues. Here the CDR3 reads CSVLGVGDRKEQYF. Here the CDR3 DNA reads TGCAGCGTGCTGGGTGTCGGGGACCGGAAAGAGCAGTACTTC.

This clonotype was recorded many times. The chain couples TRBV5-1 to TRBJ2-5, with TRBD2 matching 16 bases. Per the germline V gene, CDR1 is SGHRS and CDR2 is YFSETQ. The J segment lost 1 base and the V segment lost 3 bases, leaving 3 bases of the junction unmatched. The CDR3 contains 17 residues. The CDR3 loop reads CASSSGTSGGAQETQYF. CDR3 sequence (DNA): TGCGCCAGCAGCTCCGGGACTAGCGGGGGGGCCCAAGAGACCCAGTACTTC.

This chain joins TRBV10-3 and TRBJ2-7; D is possibly TRBD1 or TRBD2 (6 bases each). Germline lookup yields CDR1 ENHRY and CDR2 SYGVKD. CDR3 length: 13 amino acids. Trimming shortened V by 4 bases and J by 5 bases, and 12 bases separated the two germline ends. CDR3 in DNA: TGTGCCATCAGTGGGTCAGGGGAGGACGAGCAGTACTTC. Translated: CAISGSGEDEQYF.

This chain connects TRBV9 to TRBJ1-2; the D gene is possibly TRBD1 (5 bases). Looked up from germline, CDR1 is SGDLS and CDR2 is YYNGEE. The CDR3 is 13 amino acids. V lost 3 bases and J 2 bases, leaving 8 bases between the germline ends. The CDR3 region is CASSARDNYGYTF. The CDR3 coding sequence is TGTGCCAGCAGCGCCCGGGACAACTATGGCTACACCTTC.

A note on this clonotype: A read error may account for a junction end that differs from germline. The chain has TRBV10-3 and TRBJ1-5; D not resolved. Germline V CDR1 and CDR2: ENHRY, SYGVKD. This CDR3 is built from 16 residues. CDR3 protein: CTISESSTGLNQPQHF. In nucleotides, the CDR3 is TGTACCATCAGTGAGTCTAGTACGGGGTTGAATCAGCCCCAGCATTTT.

Turning to this clonotype: A read error may be the cause here, since a much bigger clone is one base away. This sequence joins TRBV27 and TRBJ2-3; D is possibly TRBD2 (6 bases). This CDR3 comprises 17 residues. Germline V gene lookup returns CDR1 MNHEY and CDR2 SMNVEV (reference sequence). V lost 5 bases and J lost 4, with 22 bases in between. The CDR3 spells CASSLKTPSAYADTQYF. The CDR3 DNA is TGTGCCAGCAGTCTTAAGACACCTAGCGCATACGCAGATACGCAGTATTTT.

The V call is TRBV5-1, the J call TRBJ2-7; 7 nucleotides match TRBD2. The CDR3 has 16 amino acids. The V gene end was trimmed by 5 bases and the J gene end by 0 bases; junction bases not matched to a gene: 11. CDR1 and CDR2 (germline): SGHRS, YFSETQ. The CDR3 sequence: CASSRSRGGSSYEQYF. The CDR3 DNA reads TGCGCCAGCAGTCGCTCGCGGGGAGGGAGCTCCTACGAGCAGTACTTC.

This clonotype was recorded a few times. The chain couples TRBV5-1 to TRBJ2-1, with D maybe TRBD2 (5 bases). Germline lookup yields CDR1 SGHRS and CDR2 YFSETQ. This CDR3 comprises 14 residues. V was pared by 4 bases and J by 8 bases, with 16 bases between. CDR3 region: CASSSIGVIDEQFF. DNA of the CDR3: TGCGCCAGCAGCAGCATCGGGGTTATCGATGAGCAGTTCTTC.

This clonotype was counted between two and nine times. V gene TRBV27 combines with J gene TRBJ1-1; no firm D call. V was shortened by 8 bases and J by 1 base, with 14 bases between the two germline ends. Germline V gene lookup returns CDR1 MNHEY and CDR2 SMNVEV (reference sequence). The CDR3 extends over 14 amino acids. The CDR3 loop reads CASQAGRGNTEAFF. The CDR3 DNA sequence: TGTGCCAGCCAGGCAGGAAGAGGGAACACTGAAGCTTTCTTT.

The chain couples TRBV7-9 to TRBJ2-3; no definite D call. TRBJ2-1 matches the DNA end more closely, so the J call is doubtful. CDR3 length: 12 residues. Germline CDR1 and CDR2: SEHNR and FQNEAQ (reference sequence). The CDR3 nucleotides are TGTGCCAGCAGCTTAGCTAAGGGTGAGCAGTTCTTC. Amino acids: CASSLAKGEQFF.

The V gene is TRBV25-1, the J gene TRBJ1-5; D is unclear. Germline CDR1 is MGHDK and CDR2 is SYGVNS. CDR3 length equals 15 residues. V shed 2 bases and J shed 3 bases, with 11 bases lying between them. CDR3 residues: CASSELGPPNQPQHF. The CDR3 coding sequence is TGTGCCAGCAGTGAACTGGGTCCCCCCAATCAGCCCCAGCATTTT.

V usage is TRBV9 and J usage is TRBJ2-7; D is unclear. With 0 bases removed from V and 7 bases from J, the gap between germline ends came to 11 bases. Germline V gene data show CDR1 as SGDLS and CDR2 as YYNGEE. The CDR3 runs to 13 residues. CDR3 residues: CASSVGVRGEQYF. The CDR3 coding sequence is TGTGCCAGCAGCGTAGGCGTTCGTGGAGAGCAGTACTTC. Full variable domain (rest looked up from reference TRBV9 and TRBJ2-7): DSGVTQTPKHLITATGQRVTLRCSPRSGDLSVYWYQQSLDQGLQFLIQYYNGEERAKGNILERFSAQQFPDLHSELNLSSLELGDSALYFCASSVGVRGEQYFGPGTRLTVT.

Details on this clonotype: The germline gene is not matched at one end of the junction; a read error may be the cause. This chain joins TRBV5-1 and TRBJ2-7, with D maybe TRBD2 (5 bases). From germline, CDR1 is SGHRS and CDR2 YFSETQ. The length of the CDR3 is 11 residues. The DNA of the CDR3 is TGCGCCATCAGCTCCTCGAGGGCCCAGTACTTC. Translation gives CAISSSRAQYF.

The rearrangement links TRBV9 to TRBJ2-7; weak D call: TRBD1 (6 bases). The CDR3 covers 15 residues. V was cut by 4 bases and J by 0 bases, with 14 bases left in between. Per the germline V gene, CDR1 is SGDLS and CDR2 is YYNGEE. In DNA, the CDR3 is TGTGCCAGCAGCTTTAACCCACAGGGCTCCTACGAGCAGTACTTC. Translated, it gives CASSFNPQGSYEQYF.

On this clonotype itself: The junction does not match germline at one end; this may be a read error. The V gene is TRBV7-9, the J gene TRBJ1-2; D unresolved. The length of the CDR3 is 14 residues. The germline gives CDR1 SEHNR, CDR2 FQNEAQ (reference sequence). This CDR3 reads CASNLETPTYGCTF. DNA of the CDR3: TGTGCCAGCAACTTAGAGACTCCCACCTATGGCTGCACCTTC.

This clonotype has only a few counts. CDR3 in DNA: TGTGCCAGTAGTATGGGAGGATCTGGGGCCAACGTCCTGACTTTC. This translates into CASSMGGSGANVLTF. The V gene is TRBV19, the J gene TRBJ2-6; a weak D match, TRBD2 (6 bases). Germline V gene sequence: CDR1 LNHDA, CDR2 SQIVND (reference sequence). This CDR3 is built from 15 residues. V was clipped by 3 bases and J by 1 base, with 7 bases between them.

The chain has TRBV30 and TRBJ2-6; D is uncertain. Germline CDR1 reads GTSNPN; CDR2 reads SVGIG (reference sequence). CDR3 size: 12 residues. V was cut by 4 bases and J by 4 bases, with 5 bases left in between. In DNA form, the CDR3 reads TGTGCCTGGACGAGGGGGGCCAACGTCCTGACTTTC. Amino acids: CAWTRGANVLTF.

This clonotype has more than one count but fewer than ten. The rearrangement links TRBV5-1 to TRBJ2-1; TRBD1 or TRBD2 may be the D gene (6 bases each). V was clipped by 4 bases and J by 2 bases, with 16 bases between them. The CDR3 loop spans 16 amino acids. CDR1 SGHRS and CDR2 YFSETQ come from the germline V gene. As DNA, the CDR3 is TGCGCCAGCAGCGCCGGGGGCGGGGTGCCCTACAATGAGCAGTTCTTC. Translating gives CASSAGGGVPYNEQFF.

The table lists this clonotype with many counts. The genes are TRBV10-3 and TRBJ2-7; 8 bases are shared with TRBD1. V lost 5 bases, J lost 2 bases, and 2 bases stayed unmatched. CDR1 and CDR2 (germline): ENHRY, SYGVKD. The CDR3 has 13 residues. CDR3: CAISSTGAYEQYF. CDR3 DNA: TGTGCCATCAGTTCGACAGGGGCCTACGAGCAGTACTTC.

The chain uses TRBV6-5 and TRBJ2-6; D remains unclear. This CDR3 region has 15 residues. Germline V gives CDR1 MNHEY, CDR2 SVGAGI. Trimming shortened V by 5 bases and J by 4 bases, and 12 bases separated the two germline ends. The CDR3 DNA is TGTGCCAGCAGTCCCATAAGGTCAGGGGCCAACGTCCTGACTTTC. This translates into CASSPIRSGANVLTF.

The V call is TRBV11-2, the J call TRBJ2-1, with 9 bases matching TRBD2. The CDR3 is made up of 14 amino acids. V dropped 5 bases and J dropped 6; count of bases not matched to a gene: 5. Germline loops: CDR1 SGHAT, CDR2 FQNNGV. The CDR3 bases are TGTGCCAGCAGCCGCGGGGGGGCCCTCAATGAGCAGTTCTTC. Translating it yields CASSRGGALNEQFF.

This CDR3 is CASSLQTFYGYTF. For the CDR3, the DNA is TGTGCCAGCAGCTTACAGACTTTCTATGGCTACACCTTC. J is TRBJ1-2 and V is TRBV7-2; D call uncertain. Trimming shortened V by 2 bases and J by 4 bases, and 8 bases separated the two germline ends. CDR1 and CDR2 from the germline V gene are SGHTA and FQGNSA. The CDR3 spans 13 residues.

This clonotype turned up a few times. This chain links TRBV5-1 with TRBJ2-2, with D perhaps TRBD2 (6 bases). Germline V gene lookup returns CDR1 SGHRS and CDR2 YFSETQ. V was cut by 4 bases and J by 0 bases, with 13 bases left in between. CDR3 length: 16 residues. The CDR3 DNA is TGCGCCAGCAGCCTGGAGGGGACGGCGAACACCGGGGAGCTGTTTTTT. Encoded protein: CASSLEGTANTGELFF.